What follows are 31 T cell receptor beta chains derived from one specimen sequenced in a study of T cell responses to AZD1222 COVID-19 vaccine. Produced via immunoSEQ multiplex PCR; TCRdb's table is partial and in-frame only. The sample lists around 90,000 clones; 90% to 95% were seen once. The starting material was peripheral blood, obtained on day 0 of MenACWY control vaccination. The receptors were gathered from an adult in good health.

The genes are TRBV7-9 and TRBJ1-1, with a possible D match to TRBD1 (5 bases). There are 14 residues in the CDR3. The V gene's germline CDR1 is SEHNR and CDR2 FQNEAQ (reference sequence). V lost 1 base, J lost 6 bases, and 12 bases lay in between. This chain's CDR3 is CASSLGLRESEAFF. DNA for the CDR3: TGTGCCAGCAGCTTAGGTCTCAGGGAATCTGAAGCTTTCTTT.

This chain links TRBV9 with TRBJ2-2; D is ambiguous. The CDR3 totals 14 residues. The V gene's germline CDR1 is SGDLS and CDR2 YYNGEE. Trimming removed 4 bases at V and 1 base at J, with 8 bases between. The CDR3 loop is CASSLLVNTGELFF. CDR3 bases: TGTGCCAGCAGCTTACTTGTGAACACCGGGGAGCTGTTTTTT. The variable domain in full, completed from reference TRBV9 and TRBJ2-2, reads DSGVTQTPKHLITATGQRVTLRCSPRSGDLSVYWYQQSLDQGLQFLIQYYNGEERAKGNILERFSAQQFPDLHSELNLSSLELGDSALYFCASSLLVNTGELFFGEGSRLTVL.

The J gene is TRBJ1-4, the V gene TRBV6-5; the D gene is possibly TRBD1 (5 bases). CDR1 is MNHEY, CDR2 SVGAGI, per germline. CDR3 length equals 14 residues. With 5 bases removed from V and 4 bases from J, the gap between germline ends came to 11 bases. The CDR3 reads CASSLRVGNEKLFF. The CDR3 nucleotides read TGTGCCAGCAGTCTCAGGGTGGGTAATGAAAAACTGTTTTTT.

The chain combines TRBV6-5 with TRBJ1-1; no clear D. Germline CDR1 is MNHEY and CDR2 is SVGAGI. V lost 7 bases and J 0 bases, leaving 12 bases between the germline ends. This CDR3 has 14 amino acids. CDR3 protein: CASTTAGMNTEAFF. DNA for the CDR3: TGTGCCAGCACCACAGCTGGAATGAACACTGAAGCTTTCTTT.

The chain has TRBV6-5 and TRBJ2-5; TRBD1 is a possible D gene (6 bases). In germline, CDR1 is MNHEY, CDR2 SVGAGI. V was pared by 2 bases and J by 2 bases, with 9 bases between. The CDR3 is made up of 14 amino acids. CDR3 region: CASSYTGQQETQYF. As DNA, the CDR3 is TGTGCCAGCAGTTACACTGGACAGCAAGAGACCCAGTACTTC.

This clone was detected once. The chain links TRBV5-1 to TRBJ1-3, with no clear D. The germline V and J ends were trimmed by 0 bases and 0 bases, with 7 bases remaining between them. CDR3 length: 15 amino acids. Per the germline V gene, CDR1 is SGHRS and CDR2 is YFSETQ. The CDR3 sequence is CASSLVGVSGNTIYF. The CDR3, as DNA: TGCGCCAGCAGCTTGGTGGGAGTCTCTGGAAACACCATATATTTT.

The V gene is TRBV6-1, the J gene TRBJ1-4; D is uncertain. CDR1 MNHNS and CDR2 SASEGT come from the germline V gene. The CDR3 loop spans 15 amino acids. Trimming pared 1 base from V and 8 bases from J, leaving 14 bases between. Here the CDR3 DNA reads TGTGCCAGCAGTGAAGTTTTAAGGGCAGGAGAAAAACTGTTTTTT. This encodes CASSEVLRAGEKLFF.

The chain uses TRBV19 and TRBJ1-2; D may be TRBD1 (6 bases). Germline V gene data show CDR1 as LNHDA and CDR2 as SQIVND (reference sequence). Trimming shortened V by 10 bases and J by 6 bases, and 21 bases separated the two germline ends. This CDR3 has 14 amino acids. This CDR3 is CATHGGPKGDGYTF. The CDR3 DNA reads TGTGCCACTCACGGGGGCCCTAAAGGGGATGGCTACACCTTC.

This clone was recorded once. This chain joins TRBV6-1 and TRBJ1-2; D is possibly TRBD1 (6 bases). The CDR3 is 15 amino acids. Trimming cost V 1 base and J 2 bases, with 11 bases left between them. Germline V gene data show CDR1 as MNHNS and CDR2 as SASEGT. CDR3 loop: CASSEGQGTNYGYTF. CDR3 DNA sequence: TGTGCCAGCAGTGAAGGGCAGGGGACGAACTATGGCTACACCTTC.

CDR3 coding DNA: TGCGCCAGCTCCCTCGCCCAGGGGCGAGATACGCAGTATTTT. Protein sequence: CASSLAQGRDTQYF. The rearrangement uses TRBV10-1 and TRBJ2-3; a possible D gene is TRBD1 (6 bases). V gave up 8 bases and J gave up 5 bases, with 17 bases separating them. The CDR3 loop spans 14 amino acids. CDR1 WNHNN and CDR2 SYGVQD come from the germline V gene (reference sequence).

This clone was picked up one time. V is TRBV7-2 and J is TRBJ1-1, with D perhaps matching TRBD1 (6 bases). CDR1 SGHTA and CDR2 FQGNSA come from the germline V gene. The length of the CDR3 is 14 residues. V was shortened by 4 bases and J by 4 bases, with 13 bases between the two germline ends. Here the CDR3 DNA reads TGTGCCAGCAGCTATACAGGGTGGCGCACTGAAGCTTTCTTT. Protein product: CASSYTGWRTEAFF.

V is TRBV2 and J is TRBJ1-6; no clear D gene. The CDR3 consists of 12 residues. The V gene's germline CDR1 is SNHLY and CDR2 FYNNEI. The V gene lost 3 bases and the J gene lost 7 bases, with 4 bases spanning the gap. The CDR3 sequence: CASSDTNSPLHF. The DNA of the CDR3 is TGTGCCAGCAGTGACACGAATTCACCCCTCCACTTT.

The chain combines TRBV18 with TRBJ2-2, with D uncertain. The germline V gene has CDR1 KGHSH and CDR2 LQKENI. The CDR3 consists of 13 residues. The V and J ends lost 3 bases and 4 bases respectively, with 6 bases between them. Written as DNA, the CDR3 is TGTGCCAGCTCACCCCACAGCACCGGGGAGCTGTTTTTT. It codes for CASSPHSTGELFF.

The chain has TRBV18 and TRBJ1-1; tentatively, D is TRBD1 (6 bases). Trimming took off 6 bases at V and 8 bases at J, with 13 bases between the two ends. The length of the CDR3 is 12 residues. Germline values: CDR1 KGHSH, CDR2 LQKENI. In nucleotides, the CDR3 is TGTGCCAGCTCGGACCAGGGGCAAGAAGCTTTCTTT. Amino acids: CASSDQGQEAFF.

The rearrangement joins TRBV5-5 to TRBJ1-2; D unclear. The CDR3 has 14 amino acids. Trimming took 2 bases from V and 4 from J, leaving 12 bases between them. Germline assignment: CDR1 SGHKS and CDR2 YYEKEE (reference sequence). CDR3 in amino acids: CASSLTTDFYGYTF. In nucleotides, the CDR3 is TGTGCCAGCAGCTTAACAACAGACTTCTATGGCTACACCTTC.

V is TRBV5-1 and J is TRBJ1-5; 7 bases agree with TRBD1. The trim removed 4 bases at V and 2 bases at J, leaving 3 bases unmatched. The CDR3 totals 14 residues. CDR1 is SGHRS, CDR2 YFSETQ, per germline. The CDR3 sequence is CASSEGAGNQPQHF. CDR3 coding DNA: TGCGCCAGCAGCGAGGGGGCTGGCAATCAGCCCCAGCATTTT.

This chain uses TRBV12-5 with TRBJ2-2; D may be TRBD1 (5 bases). The CDR3 sequence is 14 residues long. Germline V gene lookup returns CDR1 LGHNT and CDR2 FRNRAP. Trimming stripped 5 bases from V and 1 base from J, with 8 bases between. The CDR3 loop is CASGAQGNTGELFF. The CDR3 DNA is TGTGCTAGTGGTGCGCAGGGGAACACCGGGGAGCTGTTTTTT.

The V call is TRBV4-2, the J call TRBJ2-1; 8 nucleotides line up with TRBD2. Germline CDR1 is LGHNA and CDR2 is YNFKEQ. The ends lost 1 base at V and 7 bases at J; junction bases unmatched: 18. CDR3 length: 19 amino acids. CDR3 sequence (DNA): TGTGCCAGCAGCCAAGTGGGACGTGGCGGGGGGCTGGGGGGTAATGAGCAGTTCTTC. It translates to CASSQVGRGGGLGGNEQFF.

V gene TRBV19 combines with J gene TRBJ1-6; the match to TRBD1 covers 9 bases. The CDR3 spans 15 residues. Germline CDR1 is LNHDA and CDR2 is SQIVND (reference sequence). The ends lost 4 bases at V and 6 bases at J; junction bases unmatched: 4. The CDR3 sequence is CASSTGTGRNSPLHF. The CDR3 coding sequence is TGTGCCAGTAGTACCGGGACAGGGCGTAATTCACCCCTCCACTTT.

The chain joins TRBV7-2 to TRBJ2-1; D gene unclear. Germline CDR1 is SGHTA and CDR2 is FQGNSA. V shed 1 base and J shed 0 bases, with 7 bases lying between them. The CDR3 is 15 amino acids. CDR3 amino acids: CASSLVADSYNEQFF. As DNA, the CDR3 is TGTGCCAGCAGCTTAGTGGCCGACTCCTACAATGAGCAGTTCTTC.

The genes are TRBV2 and TRBJ2-5; 10 positions agree with TRBD2. V shed 4 bases and J 5 bases; nucleotides not matched to a gene: 7. CDR1 and CDR2 (germline): SNHLY, FYNNEI. The CDR3 length is 15 residues. CDR3 DNA: TGTGCCAGCAGTGCGAATAGCGGGAGGCGGGAGACCCAGTACTTC. Protein: CASSANSGRRETQYF.

The chain is built from TRBV7-8 and TRBJ1-5; D is possibly TRBD1 (5 bases). The CDR3 is 16 residues long. Germline values: CDR1 SGHVS, CDR2 FQNEAQ. The ends were cut back, 3 bases at V and 6 bases at J, with 18 bases in the middle. This CDR3 is CASSFSSDRRSQPQHF. The CDR3 nucleotides are TGTGCCAGCAGCTTTAGCAGCGACAGACGAAGTCAGCCCCAGCATTTT.

The gene calls are TRBV10-3 and TRBJ1-3; 8 positions match TRBD1. Germline lookup yields CDR1 ENHRY and CDR2 SYGVKD. The CDR3 is 15 amino acids. After removal of 3 bases from V and 4 bases from J, the junction contained 5 bases not matched to a gene. The CDR3 DNA follows: TGTGCCATCAGTGACTCAGGGGGCGCGGGAAACACCATATATTTT. This gives the protein CAISDSGGAGNTIYF.

The chain couples TRBV10-3 to TRBJ2-3; D not resolved. Trimming pared 2 bases from V and 9 bases from J, leaving 15 bases between. Germline values: CDR1 ENHRY, CDR2 SYGVKD. This CDR3 is 14 amino acids long. The CDR3 reads CAISEASPPQTQYF. As DNA, the CDR3 is TGTGCCATCAGTGAGGCCTCTCCACCTCAGACGCAGTATTTT.

Notes on this clone: This CDR3 is also generated by other DNA sequences in the sample. The chain uses TRBV2 and TRBJ1-1; perhaps TRBD1 as D (6 bases). Trimming stripped 6 bases from V and 2 bases from J, with 10 bases between. This CDR3 region has 13 residues. Germline assignment: CDR1 SNHLY and CDR2 FYNNEI. The CDR3 reads CASRAQGNTEAFF. Written as DNA, the CDR3 is TGTGCCAGCAGAGCACAGGGAAACACTGAAGCTTTCTTT.

This clone was recorded only once. The chain couples TRBV18 to TRBJ2-1; 11 bases are a match to TRBD1. This CDR3 has 15 amino acids. Germline V gene lookup returns CDR1 KGHSH and CDR2 LQKENI. J was trimmed by 6 bases and V by 3 bases; bases with no gene match: 4. CDR3 sequence reads: CASSPGQGASNEQFF. Here the CDR3 DNA reads TGTGCCAGCTCACCTGGACAGGGGGCTTCCAATGAGCAGTTCTTC.

On this clone: Distinct nucleotide sequences in the sample also encode this CDR3. The J gene is TRBJ2-7, the V gene TRBV27; D may correspond to TRBD1 or TRBD2 (5 bases each). CDR3 length: 14 amino acids. V was clipped by 3 bases and J by 0 bases, with 9 bases between them. Germline V gene sequence: CDR1 MNHEY, CDR2 SMNVEV (reference sequence). In DNA form, the CDR3 reads TGTGCCAGCAGTTTTGGGGGTTCCTCCTACGAGCAGTACTTC. Amino acids: CASSFGGSSYEQYF.

The chain combines TRBV6-5 with TRBJ1-5; 8 bases match TRBD1. CDR1 is MNHEY, CDR2 SVGAGI, per germline. V lost 6 bases and J lost 6; bases outside the gene matches: 7. This CDR3 is 14 amino acids long. In DNA form, the CDR3 reads TGTGCCAGCAGAGTGGGACAGGAGGTTCAGCCCCAGCATTTT. As protein: CASRVGQEVQPQHF.

The rearrangement uses TRBV7-8 and TRBJ1-1; TRBD1 might be the D (5 bases). V lost 5 bases and J lost 1, with 20 bases in between. This CDR3 is built from 17 residues. CDR1 SGHVS and CDR2 FQNEAQ come from the germline V gene. CDR3 protein: CASSVTGLRGRNTEAFF. DNA of the CDR3: TGTGCCAGCAGCGTAACCGGGCTAAGGGGTAGGAACACTGAAGCTTTCTTT.

The chain recombines TRBV6-6 with TRBJ2-1; 9 nucleotides agree with TRBD2. Germline CDR1 and CDR2: MNHNY and SVGAGI (reference sequence). V was clipped by 0 bases and J by 7 bases; unmatched bases: 1. CDR3 size: 14 residues. The CDR3 here is CASSYSSGSNEQFF. The DNA for the CDR3 is TGTGCCAGCAGTTACTCTAGCGGGAGTAATGAGCAGTTCTTC.

This clone has just one count. The chain is built from TRBV3-1 (or the pseudogene TRBV3-2) and TRBJ2-2; TRBD2 matches 10 bases. CDR3 length equals 17 residues. Germline CDR1 is LGHDT and CDR2 is YNNKEL (reference sequence). V shed 0 bases, J shed 6 bases, and the junction held 7 bases outside the gene matches. The CDR3 loop is CASSQDPLAGVSGELFF. The CDR3 nucleotides read TGTGCCAGCAGCCAAGATCCCCTAGCGGGAGTTTCCGGGGAGCTGTTTTTT.